Shown below are 14 T cell receptor beta chains from a single sample sequenced in a study of blood T cell repertoires in COVID-19. TCRdb keeps only in-frame clones here, not all; method: immunoSEQ multiplex PCR. The sample lists roughly 150,000 clones; 84% were seen once. Sequences were obtained from peripheral blood. These receptors originate from a woman aged 45-65 years with acute or convalescent COVID-19.

This chain connects TRBV10-3 to TRBJ1-1; TRBD1 might be the D (5 bases). Germline V lookup: CDR1 ENHRY, CDR2 SYGVKD. There are 13 residues in the CDR3. V was cut by 11 bases and J by 3 bases, with 16 bases left in between. The CDR3 region is CASRLRGDTEAFF. The DNA of the CDR3 is TGTGCCTCCCGCCTGCGGGGGGACACTGAAGCTTTCTTT.

A single count supports this clone. V and J are TRBV6-6 and TRBJ1-3, with TRBD1 identical over 9 bases. Germline values: CDR1 MNHNY, CDR2 SVGAGI (reference sequence). The CDR3 runs to 16 residues. Losses at the gene ends were 0 bases for V and 1 base for J; bases not matched to a gene: 1. For the CDR3, the DNA is TGTGCCAGCAGTTACTCACAGGGGGCTTCTGGAAACACCATATATTTT. Translating gives CASSYSQGASGNTIYF.

This clone was counted a few times. The chain is built from TRBV6-5 and TRBJ1-2; 10 bases agree with TRBD1. The V gene's germline CDR1 is MNHEY and CDR2 SVGAGI. J gave up 6 bases and V 6 bases, and 7 bases lay outside the gene matches. This CDR3 has 14 residues. The CDR3 bases are TGTGCCAGCAGCCCGGGACAGGGGACGGATGGCTACACCTTC. It yields the protein CASSPGQGTDGYTF.

This chain connects TRBV18 to TRBJ2-2; 8 nucleotides align to TRBD1. Germline values: CDR1 KGHSH, CDR2 LQKENI. CDR3 length: 16 amino acids. The V gene end was trimmed by 5 bases and the J gene end by 0 bases; junction bases not matched to a gene: 5. The CDR3, as DNA: TGTGCCAGCTCATCCGGGACAGGATCGAACACCGGGGAGCTGTTTTTT. It is translated as CASSSGTGSNTGELFF.

The rearrangement links TRBV19 to TRBJ1-2; TRBD1 might be the D (5 bases). V was cut by 6 bases and J by 6 bases, with 14 bases left in between. The CDR3 runs to 13 residues. Per the germline V gene, CDR1 is LNHDA and CDR2 is SQIVND (reference sequence). The DNA for the CDR3 is TGTGCCAGTAGGGAACAGGAAAAAAATGGCTACACCTTC. The encoded protein is CASREQEKNGYTF.

The V and J genes are TRBV14 and TRBJ1-3, with a tentative D call TRBD1 (6 bases). The CDR3 is made up of 16 amino acids. Germline-derived CDR1 and CDR2 are SGHDN and FVKESK. The V end lost 2 bases, the J end lost 0 bases, and 11 bases lay between the germline ends. In DNA, the CDR3 is TGTGCCAGCAGCCAACCAGGACAGAGCTCTGGAAACACCATATATTTT. It specifies CASSQPGQSSGNTIYF.

The table lists this clone with a count of one. The chain joins TRBV3-1 (or the pseudogene TRBV3-2) to TRBJ1-2; no clear D. Germline V gene data show CDR1 as LGHDT and CDR2 as YNNKEL (reference sequence). CDR3 length: 13 residues. Deletions cut 3 bases from V and 4 bases from J, with 9 bases between. The CDR3: CASSQTRFYGYTF. The CDR3 coding sequence is TGTGCCAGCAGCCAGACACGATTCTATGGCTACACCTTC.

The V call is TRBV9, the J call TRBJ2-1; TRBD2 might be the D (5 bases). CDR1 and CDR2 from the germline V gene are SGDLS and YYNGEE. The V end was cut by 4 bases, the J end by 4 bases, with 18 bases between. There are 16 residues in the CDR3. CDR3 nucleotide sequence: TGTGCCAGCAGCCCCAGAGGGTCGCCGACGTACAATGAGCAGTTCTTC. Protein product: CASSPRGSPTYNEQFF.

This chain connects TRBV19 to TRBJ2-7; 12 bases are a match to TRBD2. Germline loops: CDR1 LNHDA, CDR2 SQIVND (reference sequence). With 10 bases clipped from V and 2 bases from J, the junction kept 9 bases outside the gene matches. This CDR3 is 15 amino acids long. DNA for the CDR3: TGTGCCACCTCCCCCACTAGCGGGAGGACCTACGAGCAGTACTTC. This gives the protein CATSPTSGRTYEQYF.

This clone was detected only a few times. V and J are TRBV7-2 and TRBJ2-7; a weak D match, TRBD1 (5 bases). From germline, CDR1 is SGHTA and CDR2 FQGNSA. Trimming shortened V by 5 bases and J by 0 bases, and 17 bases separated the two germline ends. The length of the CDR3 is 16 residues. DNA for the CDR3: TGTGCCAGCAGCAACCAACAGGCCTCCGGCTCCTACGAGCAGTACTTC. This codes for CASSNQQASGSYEQYF. The whole variable domain, filled in from reference TRBV7-2 and TRBJ2-7, reads GAGVSQSPSNKVTEKGKDVELRCDPISGHTALYWYRQSLGQGLEFLIYFQGNSAPDKSGLPSDRFSAERTGGSVSTLTIQRTQQEDSAVYLCASSNQQASGSYEQYFGPGTRLTVT.

This sequence joins TRBV5-1 and TRBJ1-3; TRBD1 agrees at 9 bases. Per germline, CDR1 SGHRS and CDR2 YFSETQ. V gave up 4 bases and J gave up 1 base; unmatched junction bases: 6. The CDR3 is made up of 16 amino acids. The CDR3 DNA follows: TGCGCCAGCAGCCCGCCCGGACAGGGGTCTGGAAACACCATATATTTT. This encodes CASSPPGQGSGNTIYF.

The CDR3 sequence is CASSIGQGRDQPQHF. CDR3 bases: TGTGCCAGCAGCATAGGACAGGGAAGGGATCAGCCCCAGCATTTT. The rearrangement uses TRBV7-2 and TRBJ1-5; 8 bases map to TRBD1. J was trimmed by 5 bases and V by 5 bases; bases with no gene match: 8. This CDR3 is 15 amino acids long. Germline-derived CDR1 and CDR2 are SGHTA and FQGNSA.

The V and J genes are TRBV4-1 and TRBJ1-5; D uncertain. This CDR3 region has 13 residues. V lost 1 base to trimming and J lost 4 bases, with 5 bases between them. CDR1 is MGHRA and CDR2 is YSYEKL in the germline V gene. CDR3 in DNA: TGCGCCAGCAGCCAAGCGTTGAATCAGCCCCAGCATTTT. Protein: CASSQALNQPQHF.

The chain has TRBV11-2 and TRBJ2-7; 11 nucleotides match TRBD1. The trim removed 5 bases at V and 3 bases at J, leaving 3 bases unmatched. Germline V gene sequence: CDR1 SGHAT, CDR2 FQNNGV. This CDR3 region has 14 residues. The CDR3 region has the DNA TGTGCCAGCAGCCGGGACAGGGGGGACTACGAGCAGTACTTC. Protein product: CASSRDRGDYEQYF.